This T cell receptor beta chain was identified during a study of T cells after yellow fever vaccination. This clonotype was recorded a few times. Production of TCR cDNA was by 5'RACE template switching, which also added a universal primer site and UMIs. MiXCR was run by TCRdb on the 5' RACE reads, yielding one entry per CDR3 protein. The table lists 250,000 to 400,000 distinct CDR3 sequences, about 4% of them singletons. CDR1 LGHNA and CDR2 YNFKEQ come from the germline V gene. Trimming removed 1 base at V and 7 bases at J, with 11 bases between. The CDR3 contains 14 residues. This receptor was obtained from a man in his late teens or twenties who received the YFV17D yellow fever vaccine. Source: PBMCs, taken 5 days after the yellow fever booster vaccination. This chain connects TRBV4-2 to TRBJ1-5, with D uncertain. CDR3 amino acids: CASSQGTAGQPQHF. The CDR3 DNA reads as TGTGCCAGCAGCCAAGGGACGGCGGGCCAGCCCCAGCATTTT.